Listed below are T cell receptor beta chains from one sample, sequenced in a study of T-cell memory formation after mild COVID-19. TCRdb used MiXCR to reprocess the 5' RACE reads, holding one entry per CDR3 protein. This sample has fewer than 50,000 distinct CDR3 sequences, with roughly 7.2% found just once. Source material: PBMCs or a T cell subset sorted from them (not recorded which). These receptors were obtained from an adult who had mild COVID-19 (a few samples of this study predate the infection). Cell type and time point are not known. Both conserved end residues are part of each CDR3. D genes are given only for firm matches. Size tells how often a clone was seen (once, few, many) or the class of an expanded clone, and some rows leave it out.

clone size: many; D gene: NA; J gene: TRBJ1-3; V gene: TRBV20-1; CDR3 protein: CSARGGTGNTIYF; CDR3 DNA: TGCAGTGCTCGAGGGGGGACTGGAAACACCATATATTTT
clone size: NA; D gene: NA; J gene: TRBJ2-1; V gene: TRBV6-1; CDR3 protein: CASSIVLYNEQFF; CDR3 DNA: TGTGCCAGCAGTATCGTTCTCTACAATGAGCAGTTCTTC
clone size: many; D gene: TRBD2; J gene: TRBJ2-1; V gene: TRBV7-8; CDR3 protein: CASSSSTGLAGGRVYNEQFF; CDR3 DNA: TGTGCCAGCAGCTCGAGTACGGGACTAGCGGGGGGGCGAGTATACAATGAGCAGTTCTTC
clone size: many; D gene: TRBD1; J gene: TRBJ2-3; V gene: TRBV11-2; CDR3 protein: CASSRRDRGGHTDTQYF; CDR3 DNA: TGTGCCAGCAGCCGCCGGGACAGGGGGGGACACACAGATACGCAGTATTTT
clone size: many; D gene: TRBD1; J gene: TRBJ1-5; V gene: TRBV5-1; CDR3 protein: CASSQGQGQNQPQHF; CDR3 DNA: TGCGCCAGCAGCCAAGGACAGGGGCAAAATCAGCCCCAGCATTTT
clone size: many; D gene: TRBD1; J gene: TRBJ1-5; V gene: TRBV4-1; CDR3 protein: CASSQGGTGARGEHF; CDR3 DNA: TGCGCCAGCAGCCAAGGGGGGACAGGGGCTCGCGGGGAGCATTTT
clone size: many; D gene: NA; J gene: TRBJ2-5; V gene: TRBV7-8; CDR3 protein: CASSFTGSPQETQYF; CDR3 DNA: TGTGCCAGCAGCTTCACTGGATCTCCCCAAGAGACCCAGTACTTC
clone size: NA; D gene: NA; J gene: TRBJ1-5; V gene: TRBV6-2/TRBV6-3; CDR3 protein: CASSYMDTRSNQPQHF; CDR3 DNA: TGTGCCAGCAGTTATATGGACACACGTAGCAATCAGCCCCAGCATTTT
clone size: NA; D gene: NA; J gene: TRBJ2-7; V gene: TRBV5-1; CDR3 protein: CASSLAAGPYEQYF; CDR3 DNA: TGCGCCAGCAGCTTGGCTGCGGGGCCCTACGAGCAGTACTTC
clone size: few; D gene: NA; J gene: TRBJ2-1; V gene: TRBV2; CDR3 protein: CASSEHAPEFF; CDR3 DNA: TGTGCCAGCAGTGAACATGCCCCGGAGTTCTTC
clone size: few; D gene: TRBD2; J gene: TRBJ2-3; V gene: TRBV7-3; CDR3 protein: CASSLLPSGRAADTQYF; CDR3 DNA: TGTGCCAGCAGCTTACTCCCTAGCGGGAGGGCCGCAGATACGCAGTATTTT
clone size: many; D gene: TRBD2; J gene: TRBJ2-5; V gene: TRBV4-2; CDR3 protein: CASSQVIAGGREETQYF; CDR3 DNA: TGTGCCAGCAGCCAAGTGATAGCGGGGGGTAGAGAAGAGACCCAGTACTTC
clone size: many; D gene: NA; J gene: TRBJ1-1; V gene: TRBV12-3/TRBV12-4; CDR3 protein: CASSLGGYEAFF; CDR3 DNA: TGTGCCAGCAGTTTAGGAGGGTATGAAGCTTTCTTT